These 29 T cell receptor beta chains were sequenced from one sample in a study of T cell clusters in autoimmune cytopenias. TRB amplification used around 260 ng of peripheral blood genomic DNA. Multiplex touch-down PCR amplified TRB using TRB-A and TRB-B pools in one tube. Following a re-call of the multiplex PCR reads, TCRdb has one entry per CDR3 protein and lacks DNA. The sample has about 6,600 distinct CDR3 sequences. What was sequenced was peripheral blood. The receptor source for this set is a human donor with an autoimmune cytopenia or autoimmune hepatitis (not recorded which).

The chain employs TRBV7-3 and TRBJ2-3; TCRdb returns TRBD2, unconfirmable since there is no DNA. CDR1 SGHTA and CDR2 FQGTGA come from the germline V gene. The CDR3 is 16 amino acids. The CDR3: CASSHGLAGGTDTQYF. Full variable domain (outside the CDR3, taken from reference TRBV7-3 and TRBJ2-3): GAGVSQTPSNKVTEKGKYVELRCDPISGHTALYWYRQSLGQGPEFLIYFQGTGAADDSGLPNDRFFAVRPEGSVSTLKIQRTERGDSAVYLCASSHGLAGGTDTQYFGPGTRLTVL.

This sequence joins TRBV14 and TRBJ2-5. The CDR3 covers 13 residues. The germline gives CDR1 SGHDN, CDR2 FVKESK. The CDR3: CASSQWFAETQYF.

The chain has TRBV6-5 and TRBJ1-1; the TCRdb call, TRBD1, lacks DNA for checking. Germline loops: CDR1 MNHEY, CDR2 SVGAGI. This CDR3 contains 15 residues. The chain's CDR3 is CAISVLSRGGTEAFF.

The chain combines TRBV2 with TRBJ2-5. CDR3 size: 15 residues. Germline CDR1 and CDR2: SNHLY and FYNNEI. The CDR3 loop is CASSEGTSRGETQYF. Supplemented by reference TRBV2 and TRBJ2-5, the full variable domain reads EPEVTQTPSHQVTQMGQEVILRCVPISNHLYFYWYRQILGQKVEFLVSFYNNEISEKSEIFDDQFSVERPDGSNFTLKIRSTKLEDSAMYFCASSEGTSRGETQYFGPGTRLLVL.

The J gene is TRBJ1-1, the V gene TRBV18; TCRdb lists TRBD1, though no DNA is available to test this call. This CDR3 is 13 amino acids long. Germline V gives CDR1 KGHSH, CDR2 LQKENI. CDR3 sequence reads: CASWGGANTEAFF.

The V and J genes are TRBV7-2 and TRBJ2-7; the TCRdb call, TRBD1, lacks DNA for checking. The CDR3 is 14 residues long. The germline gives CDR1 SGHTA, CDR2 FQGNSA. CDR3 in amino acids: CASSERDRTYEQYF.

By frequency, this clonotype registers medium-sized. This chain connects TRBV6-5 to TRBJ2-1. Germline CDR1 reads MNHEY; CDR2 reads SVGAGI. The CDR3 contains 14 residues. The CDR3: CASSLYSKLNEQFF.

The rearrangement uses TRBV10-2 and TRBJ1-5; the D call from TCRdb, TRBD1, cannot be confirmed without DNA. The CDR3 runs 14 residues. Per the germline V gene, CDR1 is WSHSY and CDR2 is SAAADI. The CDR3 region is CASSADRGHQPQHF.

This clonotype counts as medium-sized by frequency. The genes are TRBV13 and TRBJ2-5; TCRdb's assignment of TRBD1 cannot be checked, as there is no DNA. The V gene's germline CDR1 is PRHDT and CDR2 FYEKMQ (reference sequence). This CDR3 spans 12 amino acids. The CDR3 protein is CASSAGYETQYF.

The gene calls are TRBV12-3 or TRBV12-4 and TRBJ2-1; the TCRdb call, TRBD1, lacks DNA for checking. The CDR3 extends over 13 amino acids. The chain's CDR3 is CASGKQDYNEQFF.

The genes are TRBV4-3 and TRBJ2-1. This CDR3 contains 18 residues. Germline-derived CDR1 and CDR2 are LGHNA and YSLEER. The CDR3 region is CASSQDLASSDSYNEQFF.

The chain employs TRBV7-9 and TRBJ2-2; no DNA is available, so the TRBD2 call from TCRdb remains unchecked. CDR1 and CDR2 from the germline V gene are SEHNR and FQNEAQ (reference sequence). CDR3 length: 16 amino acids. The CDR3 loop reads CASSLASSGVTGELFF.

The V and J genes are TRBV28 and TRBJ1-4. This CDR3 has 15 amino acids. CDR1 and CDR2 from the germline V gene are MDHEN and SYDVKM. CDR3 amino acids: CASSLSVQGREKLFF. The full variable domain, its missing parts supplied by reference TRBV28 and TRBJ1-4, is DVKVTQSSRYLVKRTGEKVFLECVQDMDHENMFWYRQDPGLGLRLIYFSYDVKMKEKGDIPEGYSVSREKKERFSLILESASTNQTSMYLCASSLSVQGREKLFFGSGTQLSVL.

This clonotype shows up as medium-sized by frequency. The chain recombines TRBV7-9 with TRBJ2-1; checking the TCRdb D call of TRBD1 is not possible without DNA. The germline V gene encodes CDR1 SEHNR and CDR2 FQNEAQ (reference sequence). The CDR3 consists of 14 residues. The CDR3 loop reads CASSHRQGRNEQFF. The full variable domain, its missing parts supplied by reference TRBV7-9 and TRBJ2-1, is DTGVSQNPRHKITKRGQNVTFRCDPISEHNRLYWYRQTLGQGPEFLTYFQNEAQLEKSRLLSDRFSAERPKGSFSTLEIQRTEQGDSAMYLCASSHRQGRNEQFFGPGTRLTVL.

The chain joins TRBV30 to TRBJ1-5; absent DNA, TCRdb's TRBD1 call cannot be checked. The CDR3 is 14 amino acids. Germline V gene lookup returns CDR1 GTSNPN and CDR2 SVGIG (reference sequence). The CDR3 loop reads CAWSGQGANQPQHF. Full variable domain (outside the CDR3, taken from reference TRBV30 and TRBJ1-5): SQTIHQWPATLVQPVGSPLSLECTVEGTSNPNLYWYRQAAGRGLQLLFYSVGIGQISSEVPQNLSASRPQDRQFILSSKKLLLSDSGFYLCAWSGQGANQPQHFGDGTRLSIL.

The chain employs TRBV20-1 and TRBJ2-5; TCRdb selects TRBD1, and the lack of DNA leaves this call unchecked. The length of the CDR3 is 14 residues. Germline CDR1 and CDR2: DFQATT and SNEGSKA (reference sequence). The CDR3 is CSAGSPDRGETQYF.

V gene TRBV21-1 combines with J gene TRBJ2-7; absent DNA, TCRdb's TRBD1 call cannot be checked. TRBV21-1 is labeled a pseudogene. This CDR3 region has 13 residues. The CDR3: CASFRGTSHEQYF.

The chain combines TRBV5-8 with TRBJ2-1; TCRdb's D call of TRBD1 is untestable without DNA. Germline V lookup: CDR1 SGHTS, CDR2 YDEGEE. The CDR3 spans 16 residues. The CDR3 sequence is CASSFFYRGLGNEQFF.

The rearrangement uses TRBV5-1 and TRBJ2-3; TCRdb proposes TRBD2, but this gene call is untestable without DNA. Germline V gene lookup returns CDR1 SGHRS and CDR2 YFSETQ. CDR3 length: 14 amino acids. CDR3 sequence: CASSLGEVPNTQYF.

By frequency, this clonotype registers medium-sized. CDR3 protein: CSVTTGQTGNQPQHF. J is TRBJ1-5 and V is TRBV29-1; TCRdb's D call of TRBD1 is untestable without DNA. The CDR3 runs to 15 residues. Germline CDR1 SQVTM, CDR2 ANQGSEA. Complete variable domain (other parts from reference TRBV29-1 and TRBJ1-5): SAVISQKPSRDICQRGTSLTIQCQVDSQVTMMFWYRQQPGQSLTLIATANQGSEATYESGFVIDKFPISRPNLTFSTLTVSNMSPEDSSIYLCSVTTGQTGNQPQHFGDGTRLSIL.

This clonotype shows up as medium-sized (0.01 to 0.1%) by frequency. V and J are TRBV30 and TRBJ2-6. CDR3 length: 14 residues. CDR1 and CDR2 from the germline V gene are GTSNPN and SVGIG (reference sequence). The CDR3 is CAWGVGSGANVLTF.

This rearrangement joins TRBV7-9 to TRBJ2-3; without DNA, the TCRdb call of TRBD2 cannot be checked. CDR3 length: 17 amino acids. In germline, CDR1 is SEHNR, CDR2 FQNEAQ (reference sequence). CDR3 region: CASMTSGGAYSTDTQYF.

The rearrangement joins TRBV12-3 or TRBV12-4 to TRBJ1-1; TCRdb picks TRBD1, but there is no DNA to check that call. CDR3 size: 13 residues. The CDR3 reads CASSFPRGRGAFF.

This CDR3 reads CATSRVLTATNQPQHF. This chain links TRBV15 with TRBJ1-5; the TCRdb call, TRBD1, lacks DNA for checking. Germline assignment: CDR1 LNHNV and CDR2 YYDKDF (reference sequence). CDR3 size: 16 residues.

Frequency places this clonotype as medium-sized. V gene TRBV6-5 combines with J gene TRBJ1-5; TCRdb proposes TRBD1, but this gene call is untestable without DNA. The CDR3 length is 15 residues. Germline V gene data show CDR1 as MNHEY and CDR2 as SVGAGI. This chain's CDR3 is CATSAGQGYNQPQHF.

This sequence joins TRBV24-1 and TRBJ2-5. CDR3 length: 14 residues. Germline values: CDR1 KGHDR, CDR2 SFDVKD. The CDR3 is CATSDNKLRETQYF.

J is TRBJ1-6 and V is TRBV28; TCRdb's D call, TRBD1, is unchecked because there is no DNA. Germline V lookup: CDR1 MDHEN, CDR2 SYDVKM. CDR3 length: 15 amino acids. The CDR3 region is CASSSRRGLGSPLHF.

This clonotype ranks as medium-sized in terms of frequency. The chain uses TRBV6-6 and TRBJ1-4. There are 18 residues in the CDR3. From germline, CDR1 is MNHNY and CDR2 SVGAGI (reference sequence). The chain's CDR3 is CASSYSRGWAGLNEKLFF.

The chain links TRBV7-3 to TRBJ2-2. The CDR3 spans 12 residues. Germline values: CDR1 SGHTA, CDR2 FQGTGA. CDR3 sequence reads: CASSLGPGELFF. The full variable domain, completed using reference TRBV7-3 and TRBJ2-2, is GAGVSQTPSNKVTEKGKYVELRCDPISGHTALYWYRQSLGQGPEFLIYFQGTGAADDSGLPNDRFFAVRPEGSVSTLKIQRTERGDSAVYLCASSLGPGELFFGEGSRLTVL.